The 7 T cell receptor beta chains reported below all come from one sample, sequenced in a study of breast tumors, draining lymph nodes, adjacent tissues. Axillary draining lymph nodes of breast cancer patients supplied the node samples. TCRdb called the multiplex PCR reads again in MiXCR, with one record for every CDR3 protein. The data hold around 150,000 distinct CDR3 sequences, with approximately 29% observed a single time. The sequencing sample was made of axillary lymph node tissue. The receptor set was obtained from a female donor with breast cancer. Some clones in this sample may be carry-over from other donors' samples.

This clonotype was observed at least ten times. The chain couples TRBV15 to TRBJ2-2; 7 positions match TRBD1. Germline CDR1 reads LNHNV; CDR2 reads YYDKDF (reference sequence). This CDR3 has 15 amino acids. V lost 8 bases to trimming and J lost 6 bases; unmatched junction nucleotides: 12. CDR3 amino acids: CATYPAGQGAGELFF. The CDR3 coding sequence is TGTGCCACCTACCCCGCCGGGCAGGGGGCCGGGGAGCTGTTTTTT. Together with reference TRBV15 and TRBJ2-2, the CDR3 gives the full variable domain: DAMVIQNPRYQVTQFGKPVTLSCSQTLNHNVMYWYQQKSSQAPKLLFHYYDKDFNNEADTPDNFQSRRPNTSFCFLDIRSPGLGDTAMYLCATYPAGQGAGELFFGEGSRLTVL.

The chain joins TRBV5-6 to TRBJ1-6; no definite D call. The CDR3 consists of 17 residues. Per germline, CDR1 SGHDT and CDR2 YYEEEE. The germline V and J ends were trimmed by 1 base and 5 bases, with 16 bases remaining between them. This chain's CDR3 is CASSLMLAPDDNSPLHF. The CDR3 bases are TGTGCCAGCAGCTTGATGTTGGCGCCGGACGATAATTCACCCCTCCACTTT.

This clonotype was seen repeatedly, ten times or more. The chain has TRBV14 and TRBJ2-1; 7 bases map to TRBD1. The CDR3 extends over 14 amino acids. From germline, CDR1 is SGHDN and CDR2 FVKESK. The ends lost 1 base at V and 4 bases at J; junction bases unmatched: 1. This CDR3 is CASSQAQGYNEQFF. Written as DNA, the CDR3 is TGTGCCAGCAGCCAAGCACAGGGGTACAATGAGCAGTTCTTC.

This clonotype showed up many times. The gene calls are TRBV6-6 and TRBJ2-2, with unresolved D. The germline CDR1 and CDR2 sequences are MNHNY and SVGAGI (reference sequence). This CDR3 is built from 15 residues. V lost 2 bases, J lost 2 bases, and 9 bases lay in between. The CDR3 spells CASSYGGKNTGELFF. The CDR3 nucleotides read TGTGCCAGCAGTTACGGTGGGAAAAACACCGGGGAGCTGTTTTTT.

This clonotype was seen ten or more times. The V call is TRBV5-6, the J call TRBJ2-5; D remains unclear. The length of the CDR3 is 11 residues. Germline assignment: CDR1 SGHDT and CDR2 YYEEEE. Between the trimmed V and J ends, which lost 2 bases and 11 bases, there was a span of 10 bases. The CDR3 bases are TGTGCCAGCAGCTTCCAGGCCATGCAGTACTTC. This encodes CASSFQAMQYF.

The rearrangement uses TRBV6-1 and TRBJ1-1; the D is unclear. Germline-derived CDR1 and CDR2 are MNHNS and SASEGT. The CDR3 totals 13 residues. Trimming cost V 6 bases and J 4 bases, with 12 bases left between them. The CDR3 DNA reads TGTGCCAGCAGCTCAGCGGAAGGCACTGAAGCTTTCTTT. Amino acid sequence: CASSSAEGTEAFF.

This clonotype came up many times. The rearrangement links TRBV12-5 to TRBJ2-3; tentatively, D is TRBD1 (5 bases). The germline V and J ends were trimmed by 2 bases and 5 bases, with 17 bases remaining between them. This CDR3 has 16 amino acids. Looked up from germline, CDR1 is LGHNT and CDR2 is FRNRAP. This CDR3 reads CASGLNIGQGQDTQYF. The CDR3 nucleotides read TGTGCTAGTGGTTTGAATATAGGGCAGGGTCAAGATACGCAGTATTTT.